This TCR beta chain came from a study of CD8+CD57+ T cells in acquired aplastic anemia. Researchers used genomic DNA as the template to profile TCR beta VDJ and CDR3. TCRdb reprocessed the reads with MiXCR, giving one entry per CDR3 protein. Seen here are approximately 98,000 distinct CDR3 sequences, around 68% observed once, and the top ten hold around three fifths. Whole-study findings and limits: With respect to CD8+ Simpson's diversity, patients and controls did not differ significantly.

Ten or more counts support this clonotype. Its antigen remains unknown. Germline V gives CDR1 DFQATT, CDR2 SNEGSKA (reference sequence). Between the trimmed V and J ends, which lost 5 bases and 0 bases, there was a span of 17 bases. The CDR3 loop spans 16 amino acids. All sequencing subjects had displayed CD8+CD57+ cell expansion on flow cytometry. The enrolled patients all had severe acquired aplastic anemia. The sample consisted of sorted CD4+, CD8+, or CD8+CD57+ T cells (not recorded which) from PBMCs. The J gene is TRBJ2-1, the V gene TRBV20-1; TRBD1 or TRBD2 may be the D gene (5 bases each). This sequence was found in a human donor with aplastic anemia. The DNA of the CDR3 is TGCAGTGCTTCCCCACGAGGGGCAAGCTCCTACAATGAGCAGTTCTTC. Translated, it gives CSASPRGASSYNEQFF.